Below, 2 T cell receptor beta chains from the same sample are listed, as sequenced in a study of shared clonotypes between healthy human individuals. CD45RO-negative CD8 cells positively selected for CCR7 made up the naive population, which excluded terminally differentiated effector memory CD45RA+ cells. Assay used: immunoSEQ multiplex PCR; TCRdb lists only in-frame clones, some missing. The sample records a few million clones, 93% being singletons. The sample taken for sequencing was naive CD8+ T cells from PBMCs. The receptor source for this set is a young man in good health. Some clones in this sample may be carry-over from other donors' samples.

The chain employs TRBV9 and TRBJ2-6; tentatively, D is TRBD1 (5 bases). CDR3 length: 16 amino acids. The germline V gene encodes CDR1 SGDLS and CDR2 YYNGEE. The V end lost 0 bases, the J end lost 0 bases, and 7 bases lay between the germline ends. DNA of the CDR3: TGTGCCAGCAGCGTAGGCAGGGCCTCTGGGGCCAACGTCCTGACTTTC. It codes for CASSVGRASGANVLTF.

Turning to this clone: Other DNA sequences in the sample encode the same CDR3. This chain links TRBV27 with TRBJ2-7; D not resolved. Germline values: CDR1 MNHEY, CDR2 SMNVEV (reference sequence). The CDR3 loop spans 11 amino acids. V was clipped by 3 bases and J by 5 bases, with 5 bases between them. CDR3: CASSFGNEQYF. CDR3 DNA sequence: TGTGCCAGCAGTTTTGGTAACGAGCAGTACTTC.